This T cell receptor (beta chain) was captured in a study of molecular identifiers for immune sequencing clone quantification. V was pared by 5 bases and J by 5 bases, with 8 bases of the junction left unmatched. There are 15 residues in the CDR3. Germline V lookup: CDR1 SEHNR, CDR2 FQNEAQ (reference sequence). TCRdb re-called the PCR reads through MiXCR, storing one row per CDR3 protein. The table records some 40,000 distinct CDR3 sequences, 18% of them present only once. Ten or more counts support this clonotype. The sample comprised naive CD8+ T cells from blood, with Jurkat cell RNA spiked in. The subset: FACS-sorted CD8+CD4-CCR7+CD45RA+ naive T cells. This sequence originates from a human donor in good health. Some libraries in this study had Jurkat cell RNA spiked in. J is TRBJ2-5 and V is TRBV7-9, with 10 bases fitting TRBD1. In nucleotides, the CDR3 is TGTGCCAGCAGCGAGAGACAGGGGGCTTTGGAGACCCAGTACTTC. Translated: CASSERQGALETQYF.